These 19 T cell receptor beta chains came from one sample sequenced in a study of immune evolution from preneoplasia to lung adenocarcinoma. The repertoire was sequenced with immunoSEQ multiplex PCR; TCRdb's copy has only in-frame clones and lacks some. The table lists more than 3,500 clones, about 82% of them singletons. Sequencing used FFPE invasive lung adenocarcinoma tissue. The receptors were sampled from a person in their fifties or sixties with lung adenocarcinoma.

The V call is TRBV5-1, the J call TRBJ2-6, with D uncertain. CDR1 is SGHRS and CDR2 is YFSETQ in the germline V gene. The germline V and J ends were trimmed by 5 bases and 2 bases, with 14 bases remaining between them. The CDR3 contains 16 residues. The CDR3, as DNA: TGCGCCAGCAGTCACCAAGGGAAGGCTGGGGCCAACGTCCTGACTTTC. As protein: CASSHQGKAGANVLTF.

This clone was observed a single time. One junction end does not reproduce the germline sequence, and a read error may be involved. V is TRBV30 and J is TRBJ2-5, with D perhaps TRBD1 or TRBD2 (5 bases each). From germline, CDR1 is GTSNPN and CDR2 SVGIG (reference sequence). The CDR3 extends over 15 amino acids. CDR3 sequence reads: CTWSVGTEPGETQYF. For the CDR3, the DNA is TGTACCTGGAGCGTGGGGACCGAGCCGGGAGAGACCCAGTACTTC.

The CDR3 region has the DNA TGTGCCAGCAGGCAACAGGGGATCACTGAAGCTTTCTTT. Translating it yields CASRQQGITEAFF. This chain uses TRBV28 with TRBJ1-1; 7 nucleotides line up with TRBD1. Germline V CDR1 and CDR2: MDHEN, SYDVKM. This CDR3 spans 13 amino acids. With 6 bases clipped from V and 4 bases from J, the junction kept 5 bases outside the gene matches.

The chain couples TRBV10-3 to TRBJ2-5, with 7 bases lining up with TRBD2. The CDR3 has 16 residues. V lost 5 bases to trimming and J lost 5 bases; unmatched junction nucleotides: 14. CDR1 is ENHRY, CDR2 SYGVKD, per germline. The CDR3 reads CAISSQASGMEETQYF. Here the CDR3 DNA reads TGTGCCATCAGTTCACAAGCTAGCGGAATGGAGGAGACCCAGTACTTC.

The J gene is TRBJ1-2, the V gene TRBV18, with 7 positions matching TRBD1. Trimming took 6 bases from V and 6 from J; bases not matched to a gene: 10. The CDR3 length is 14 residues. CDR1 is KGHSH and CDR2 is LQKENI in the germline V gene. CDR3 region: CASSRTGEPHGYTF. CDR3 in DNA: TGTGCCAGCTCTCGGACAGGAGAACCTCATGGCTACACCTTC.

This CDR3 is CATGTEYEQYF. Here the CDR3 DNA reads TGTGCTACTGGGACAGAATACGAGCAGTACTTC. The V and J genes are TRBV28 and TRBJ2-7; 7 bases match TRBD1. Germline CDR1 MDHEN, CDR2 SYDVKM. The CDR3 is 11 residues long.

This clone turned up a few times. CDR3 sequence reads: CASSLDRSSPKQFF. For the CDR3, the DNA is TGTGCCAGCAGCTTAGATCGGTCTAGCCCTAAGCAGTTCTTC. This chain connects TRBV11-3 to TRBJ2-1; tentatively, D is TRBD2 (5 bases). With 0 bases removed from V and 11 bases from J, the gap between germline ends came to 14 bases. Per the germline V gene, CDR1 is SGHNT and CDR2 is YENEEA. This CDR3 region has 14 residues.

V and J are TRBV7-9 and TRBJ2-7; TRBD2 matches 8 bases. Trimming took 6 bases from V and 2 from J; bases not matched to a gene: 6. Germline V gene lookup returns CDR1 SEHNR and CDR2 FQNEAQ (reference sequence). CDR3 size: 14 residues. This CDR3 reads CASRPSGGAYEQYF. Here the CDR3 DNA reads TGTGCCAGCAGACCATCGGGGGGGGCCTACGAGCAGTACTTC.

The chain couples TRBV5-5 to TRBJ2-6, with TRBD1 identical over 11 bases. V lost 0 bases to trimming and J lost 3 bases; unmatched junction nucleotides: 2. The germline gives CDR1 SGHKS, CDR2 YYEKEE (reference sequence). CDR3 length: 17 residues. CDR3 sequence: CASSLGTGGIGANVLTF. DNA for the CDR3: TGTGCCAGCAGCTTGGGGACAGGGGGCATTGGGGCCAACGTCCTGACTTTC.

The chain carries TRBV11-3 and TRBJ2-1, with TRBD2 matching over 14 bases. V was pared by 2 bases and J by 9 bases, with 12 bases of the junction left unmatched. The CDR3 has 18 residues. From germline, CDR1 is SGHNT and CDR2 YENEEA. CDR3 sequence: CASSLFPLTSGRGGEQFF. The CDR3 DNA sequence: TGTGCCAGCAGCTTATTCCCACTGACTAGCGGGAGGGGGGGTGAGCAGTTCTTC.

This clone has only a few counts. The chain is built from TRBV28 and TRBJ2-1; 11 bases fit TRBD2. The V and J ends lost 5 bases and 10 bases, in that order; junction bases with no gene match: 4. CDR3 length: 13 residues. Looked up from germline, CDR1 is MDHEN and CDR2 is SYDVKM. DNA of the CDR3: TGTGCCAGCAGTCTCGGGACTAGCGGAGAGCAGTTCTTC. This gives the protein CASSLGTSGEQFF.

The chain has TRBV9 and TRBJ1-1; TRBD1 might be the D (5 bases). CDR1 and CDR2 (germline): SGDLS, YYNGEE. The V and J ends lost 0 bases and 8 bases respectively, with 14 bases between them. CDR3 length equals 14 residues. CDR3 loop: CASSVAPGGPEAFF. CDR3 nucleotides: TGTGCCAGCAGCGTAGCCCCGGGGGGACCCGAAGCTTTCTTT.

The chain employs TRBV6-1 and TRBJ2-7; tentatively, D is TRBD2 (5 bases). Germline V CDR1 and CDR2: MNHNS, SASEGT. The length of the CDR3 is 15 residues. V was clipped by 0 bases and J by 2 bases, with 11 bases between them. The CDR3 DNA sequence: TGTGCCAGCAGTGAAGCAAAGCGGCACACCTACGAGCAGTACTTC. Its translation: CASSEAKRHTYEQYF.

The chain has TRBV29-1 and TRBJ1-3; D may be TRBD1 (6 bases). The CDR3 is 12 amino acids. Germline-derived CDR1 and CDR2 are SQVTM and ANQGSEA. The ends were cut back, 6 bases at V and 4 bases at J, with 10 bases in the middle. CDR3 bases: TGCAGCGTCCGGGACAAAGGAAACACCATATATTTT. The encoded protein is CSVRDKGNTIYF.

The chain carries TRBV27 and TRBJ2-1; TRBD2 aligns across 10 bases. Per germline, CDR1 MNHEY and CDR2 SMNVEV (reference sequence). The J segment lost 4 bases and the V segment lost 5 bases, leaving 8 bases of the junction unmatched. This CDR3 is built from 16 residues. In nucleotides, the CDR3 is TGTGCCAGCAGTCCCGCTGGACTAGCGGAATACAATGAGCAGTTCTTC. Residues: CASSPAGLAEYNEQFF.

The CDR3 loop reads CASSLGLAGGVDEQFF. The CDR3 nucleotides are TGTGCCAGCAGCTTAGGACTAGCGGGAGGTGTAGATGAGCAGTTCTTC. The chain recombines TRBV7-9 with TRBJ2-1, with TRBD2 matching 13 bases. The CDR3 spans 16 residues. The V gene's germline CDR1 is SEHNR and CDR2 FQNEAQ (reference sequence). The trim removed 1 base at V and 8 bases at J, leaving 5 bases unmatched.

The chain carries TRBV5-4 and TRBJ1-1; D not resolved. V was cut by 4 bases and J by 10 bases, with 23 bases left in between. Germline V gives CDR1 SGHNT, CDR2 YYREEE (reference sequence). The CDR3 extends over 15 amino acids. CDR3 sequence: CASSPGWRAQEGAFF. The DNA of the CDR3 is TGTGCCAGCAGCCCCGGATGGAGGGCTCAAGAGGGAGCTTTCTTT.

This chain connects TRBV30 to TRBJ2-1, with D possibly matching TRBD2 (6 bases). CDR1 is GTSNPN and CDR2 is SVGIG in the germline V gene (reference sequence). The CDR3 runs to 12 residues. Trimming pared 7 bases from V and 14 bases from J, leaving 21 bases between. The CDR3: CASGGSLVSEFF. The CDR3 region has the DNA TGTGCCTCCGGAGGGAGCCTCGTCTCGGAGTTCTTC. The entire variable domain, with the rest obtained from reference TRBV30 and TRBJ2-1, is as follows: SQTIHQWPATLVQPVGSPLSLECTVEGTSNPNLYWYRQAAGRGLQLLFYSVGIGQISSEVPQNLSASRPQDRQFILSSKKLLLSDSGFYLCASGGSLVSEFFGPGTRLTVL.

The chain's CDR3 is CASSLGTEQFF. The CDR3 bases are TGTGCCAGCAGCTTAGGGACTGAGCAGTTCTTC. This sequence joins TRBV7-3 and TRBJ2-1; D is perhaps TRBD1 or TRBD2 (5 bases each). Germline V gene data show CDR1 as SGHTA and CDR2 as FQGTGA. V was trimmed by 2 bases and J by 9 bases, leaving 5 bases between them. This CDR3 spans 11 amino acids. Using reference TRBV7-3 and TRBJ2-1 for the parts outside the CDR3, the full variable domain is GAGVSQTPSNKVTEKGKYVELRCDPISGHTALYWYRQSLGQGPEFLIYFQGTGAADDSGLPNDRFFAVRPEGSVSTLKIQRTERGDSAVYLCASSLGTEQFFGPGTRLTVL.